Below, 14 T cell receptor beta chains from the same sample are listed, as sequenced in a study of metastatic and nonmetastatic thyroid tumors. Until they underwent thyroid surgery, no patient had received any treatment. TCRdb redid the clone calls on the PCR reads using MiXCR. The sample shows about 17,000 clones, about 32% of them seen only once. The specimen sequenced was tumor tissue. These receptors were obtained from a male donor with papillary thyroid cancer or a benign thyroid nodule (not recorded which). Some clones in this sample may be carry-over from other donors' samples.

In this sample, this clone turned up many times. The chain couples TRBV9 to TRBJ2-1; D is possibly TRBD2 (6 bases). Trimming left V 0 bases short and J 3 bases short, with 10 bases between. This CDR3 is built from 15 residues. Germline-derived CDR1 and CDR2 are SGDLS and YYNGEE. The CDR3 DNA reads as TGTGCCAGCAGCGTAGTTTCGCGGGGCTACAATGAGCAGTTCTTC. It specifies CASSVVSRGYNEQFF.

The rearrangement uses TRBV12-3 or TRBV12-4 and TRBJ2-3; no definite D call. V shed 6 bases and J shed 0 bases, with 7 bases lying between them. The CDR3 is made up of 13 amino acids. The CDR3, as DNA: TGTGCCAGCAGGCCCTCTAGCACAGATACGCAGTATTTT. This codes for CASRPSSTDTQYF.

The rearrangement links TRBV5-1 to TRBJ2-2, with 8 bases lining up with TRBD2. J gave up 5 bases and V 5 bases, and 14 bases lay outside the gene matches. CDR1 is SGHRS and CDR2 is YFSETQ in the germline V gene. This CDR3 has 17 residues. In nucleotides, the CDR3 is TGCGCCAGCAGGTCCGCCGAAACTAGCGGAGATACCGGGGAGCTGTTTTTT. Its translation: CASRSAETSGDTGELFF.

The J gene is TRBJ1-1, the V gene TRBV6-4, with D possibly matching TRBD1 (6 bases). The CDR3 spans 14 residues. CDR1 MRHNA and CDR2 SNTAGT come from the germline V gene. Trimming stripped 3 bases from V and 5 bases from J, with 13 bases between. The CDR3 DNA reads TGTGCCAGCAGTGAGTCAGGGGTTCTAACTGAAGCTTTCTTT. Residues: CASSESGVLTEAFF.

As regards this clone: A junction boundary mismatches the germline segment, possibly from a read error. The genes are TRBV7-3 and TRBJ2-1; D gene uncertain. The CDR3 is 13 amino acids. Germline V gene sequence: CDR1 SGHTA, CDR2 FQGTGA. The CDR3 here is CASSLTVFDEQFF. The CDR3 nucleotides read TGTGCTAGCAGCCTAACAGTGTTCGATGAGCAGTTCTTC.

The chain uses TRBV27 and TRBJ2-1, with a weak D call TRBD2 (7 bases). Germline V gene data show CDR1 as MNHEY and CDR2 as SMNVEV (reference sequence). The ends were cut back, 6 bases at V and 6 bases at J, with 15 bases in the middle. The CDR3 totals 14 residues. The CDR3 DNA reads TGTGCCAGCAGCCAGGGGACTACAATCAATGAGCAGTTCTTC. Translated, it gives CASSQGTTINEQFF.

As concerns this clone: A read error may account for a junction end that differs from germline. The chain recombines TRBV5-1 with TRBJ2-2; 7 bases agree with TRBD2. Germline CDR1 reads SGHRS; CDR2 reads YFSETQ. The CDR3 sequence is 16 residues long. DNA of the CDR3: TGCGCCAGCTGCTTGGGAGCGGGGTCGAACACCCGGGAGCTGTTTTTT. Encoded protein: CASCLGAGSNTRELFF. The entire variable domain, with the rest obtained from reference TRBV5-1 and TRBJ2-2, is as follows: KAGVTQTPRYLIKTRGQQVTLSCSPISGHRSVSWYQQTPGQGLQFLFEYFSETQRNKGNFPGRFSGRQFSNSRSEMNVSTLELGDSALYLCASCLGAGSNTRELFFGEGSRLTVL.

In its sample, this clone was seen many times. This chain uses TRBV6-1 with TRBJ2-3; 7 bases map to TRBD1. V lost 5 bases and J lost 4; bases outside the gene matches: 12. CDR1 is MNHNS and CDR2 is SASEGT in the germline V gene. The CDR3 sequence is 16 residues long. This CDR3 is CASSSKRQGHPDTQYF. For the CDR3, the DNA is TGTGCCAGCAGTTCCAAGAGACAGGGCCACCCAGATACGCAGTATTTT.

V and J are TRBV19 and TRBJ2-3; D is perhaps TRBD2 (5 bases). The germline CDR1 and CDR2 sequences are LNHDA and SQIVND (reference sequence). Between the trimmed V and J ends, which lost 2 bases and 2 bases, there was a span of 23 bases. This CDR3 has 19 residues. The CDR3 DNA is TGTGCCAGTAGTATATCCATTGTGCTGTCCGGACTCTACACAGATACGCAGTATTTT. Translated, it gives CASSISIVLSGLYTDTQYF.

The genes are TRBV2 and TRBJ2-2; no definite D call. The V gene's germline CDR1 is SNHLY and CDR2 FYNNEI. The CDR3 sequence is 13 residues long. V lost 4 bases and J lost 4, with 7 bases in between. CDR3 nucleotides: TGTGCCAGCAGTGTACACCCCACCGGGGAGCTGTTTTTT. Protein: CASSVHPTGELFF.

A few counts support this clone. The genes are TRBV4-2 and TRBJ1-2; 8 bases are shared with TRBD1. The CDR3 consists of 15 residues. V lost 3 bases and J lost 4; bases outside the gene matches: 7. CDR1 and CDR2 from the germline V gene are LGHNA and YNFKEQ. CDR3: CASSHRGRTPYGYTF. CDR3 DNA sequence: TGTGCCAGCAGCCACAGGGGGCGGACTCCCTATGGCTACACCTTC.

This clone has a count of ten or more. The same CDR3 arises from other DNA sequences in this sample as well. The genes are TRBV11-2 and TRBJ1-2; a weak D match, TRBD1 (6 bases). The CDR3 covers 15 residues. The V and J ends lost 1 base and 4 bases respectively, with 13 bases between them. CDR1 is SGHAT, CDR2 FQNNGV, per germline. The DNA for the CDR3 is TGTGCCAGCAGCTTAGGAGGGGGGCGCAGCTATGGCTACACCTTC. Protein: CASSLGGGRSYGYTF.

This clone qualifies as medium-sized. The DNA of the CDR3 is TGTGCCAGCAGCTACCCAGGGGTCAATGAGCAGTTCTTC. It is translated as CASSYPGVNEQFF. The rearrangement uses TRBV11-3 and TRBJ2-1; D is perhaps TRBD1 (6 bases). In germline, CDR1 is SGHNT, CDR2 YENEEA. Trimming left V 4 bases short and J 6 bases short, with 10 bases between. This CDR3 has 13 residues.

The chain combines TRBV20-1 with TRBJ2-7; 14 positions agree with TRBD2. In germline, CDR1 is DFQATT, CDR2 SNEGSKA (reference sequence). The CDR3 extends over 19 amino acids. With 5 bases clipped from V and 5 bases from J, the junction kept 20 bases outside the gene matches. The CDR3 sequence: CSAQQVDRTTSGRAHEQYF. For the CDR3, the DNA is TGCAGTGCTCAACAAGTGGACAGGACGACTAGCGGGAGGGCCCACGAGCAGTACTTC.